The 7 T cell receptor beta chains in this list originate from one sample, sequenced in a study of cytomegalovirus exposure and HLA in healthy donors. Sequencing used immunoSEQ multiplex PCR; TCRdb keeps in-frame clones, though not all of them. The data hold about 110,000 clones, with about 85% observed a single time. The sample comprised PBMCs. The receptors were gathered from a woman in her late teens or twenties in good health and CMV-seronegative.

For the CDR3, the DNA is TGTGCCAGCAGCTTTCTAGCGGAGGCCTACGAGCAGTACTTC. Translation gives CASSFLAEAYEQYF. The chain uses TRBV7-9 and TRBJ2-7; 7 positions match TRBD2. The CDR3 consists of 14 residues. The germline V gene has CDR1 SEHNR and CDR2 FQNEAQ (reference sequence). Trimming cost V 3 bases and J 2 bases; bases outside gene matches: 4.

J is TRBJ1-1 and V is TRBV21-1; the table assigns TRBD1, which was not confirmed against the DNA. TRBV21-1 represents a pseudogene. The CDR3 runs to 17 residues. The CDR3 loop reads CASSQHLGLTLNTEAFF. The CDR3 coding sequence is TGTGCCAGCAGCCAACACCTGGGCCTTACTTTGAACACTGAAGCTTTCTTT.

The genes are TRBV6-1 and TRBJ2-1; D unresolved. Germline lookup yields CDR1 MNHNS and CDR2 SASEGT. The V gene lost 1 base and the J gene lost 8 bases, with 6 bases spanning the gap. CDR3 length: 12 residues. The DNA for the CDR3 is TGTGCCAGCAGTGAAGTGGTAGATGAGCAGTTCTTC. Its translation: CASSEVVDEQFF.

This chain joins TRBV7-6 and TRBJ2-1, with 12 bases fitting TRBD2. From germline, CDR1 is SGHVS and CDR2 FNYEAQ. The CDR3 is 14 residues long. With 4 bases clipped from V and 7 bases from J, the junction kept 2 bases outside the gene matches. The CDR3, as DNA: TGTGCCAGCAGCTCTAGCGGGGGGGCGAATGAGCAGTTCTTC. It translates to CASSSSGGANEQFF.

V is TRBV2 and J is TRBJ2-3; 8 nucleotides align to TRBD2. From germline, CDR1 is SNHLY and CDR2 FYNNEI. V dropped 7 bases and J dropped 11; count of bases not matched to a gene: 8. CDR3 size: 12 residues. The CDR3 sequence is CASKGLAGWQYF. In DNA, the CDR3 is TGTGCCAGCAAAGGGCTAGCGGGTTGGCAGTATTTT.

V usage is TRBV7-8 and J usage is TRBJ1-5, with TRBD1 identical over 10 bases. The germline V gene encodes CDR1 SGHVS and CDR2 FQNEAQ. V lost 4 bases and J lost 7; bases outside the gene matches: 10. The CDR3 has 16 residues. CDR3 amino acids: CASSSQEDRGDQPQHF. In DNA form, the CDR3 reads TGTGCCAGCAGCTCCCAAGAGGACAGGGGGGACCAGCCCCAGCATTTT.

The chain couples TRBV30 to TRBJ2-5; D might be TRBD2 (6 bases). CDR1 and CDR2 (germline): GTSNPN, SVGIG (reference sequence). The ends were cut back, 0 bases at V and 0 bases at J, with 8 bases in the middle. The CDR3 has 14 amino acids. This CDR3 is CAWSVGGYQETQYF. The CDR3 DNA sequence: TGTGCCTGGAGTGTTGGGGGGTACCAAGAGACCCAGTACTTC.